The 2 T cell receptor beta chains reported below all come from one sample, sequenced in a study of cytomegalovirus exposure and HLA in healthy donors. PCR was performed using 60 Vbeta and 13 Jbeta primers. The protocol was immunoSEQ multiplex PCR, while the TCRdb copy is restricted to in-frame clones and leaves out a portion. The sample carries about 160,000 clones, roughly three quarters recorded once. The specimen sequenced was PBMCs. These receptors were collected from a woman aged 35 to 49 in good health and CMV-seropositive.

The chain couples TRBV28 to TRBJ1-6, with D hard to call. The CDR3 loop spans 14 amino acids. Trimming shortened V by 4 bases and J by 7 bases, and 11 bases separated the two germline ends. The germline V gene encodes CDR1 MDHEN and CDR2 SYDVKM. In nucleotides, the CDR3 is TGTGCCAGCAGTTGGGCGGGAGGGAATTCACCCCTCCACTTT. This gives the protein CASSWAGGNSPLHF.

The chain is built from TRBV5-1 and TRBJ1-1; 7 bases are shared with TRBD1. CDR3 length: 15 residues. Germline V lookup: CDR1 SGHRS, CDR2 YFSETQ. The trim removed 0 bases at V and 2 bases at J, leaving 4 bases unmatched. Here the CDR3 reads CASSLDGTENTEAFF. The DNA for the CDR3 is TGCGCCAGCAGCTTGGATGGGACAGAAAACACTGAAGCTTTCTTT.